This is a list of T cell receptor beta chains from one sample in a study of blood T cell repertoires in COVID-19. Some clones are missing from TCRdb's copy, which holds only in-frame ones; the method was immunoSEQ multiplex PCR. The profile shows approximately 110,000 clones, over 75% of them singletons. The sequencing sample was made of peripheral blood. These receptors originate from a man aged 65 to 79 with active or convalescent COVID-19. Each CDR3 is given without its conserved first and last residue. Clone sizes are given selectively: once, few, many, or a class where the clone is expanded.

>12|TRBV3-1/TRBV3-2|-|TRBJ1-5
ASSDRGGNQPQH
>13|TRBV28|-|TRBJ2-7
ASSSRGSGSYEQY
>13|TRBV10-3|-|TRBJ1-5
AISPGQGMNQPQH
>15|TRBV24-1|-|TRBJ1-2
ATSDTGTGIFPYGYT
>14|TRBV27|-|TRBJ2-1
ASSLGYGGGDNEQF
>12|TRBV3-1/TRBV3-2|-|TRBJ1-6
ASSQGQRNSPLH
>12|TRBV29-1|-|TRBJ2-5
SVGGQGAGETQY
>11|TRBV30|-|TRBJ2-7
AWKGWGAYEQY
>15|TRBV6-2/TRBV6-3|-|TRBJ2-7
ASSYSTDRSYSYEQY
>14|TRBV15|-|TRBJ2-3
ATSRGTSGIADTQY
>13|TRBV25-1|-|TRBJ2-7
ASSDPGQGSYEQY
>14|TRBV19|-|TRBJ2-5
ASSPQTGRRGETQY
>12|TRBV5-1|once|TRBJ2-5
ASSDTSGGETQY
>11|TRBV7-9|-|TRBJ2-6
AIGVSGANVLT
>13|TRBV5-1|once|TRBJ1-1
ASSLAQRQGTEAF
>12|TRBV28|-|TRBJ1-2
ASTVGPFNYGYT
>14|TRBV2|-|TRBJ2-5
ASRRRPFGQQETQY
>14|TRBV5-1|-|TRBJ2-7
ASSKGLAGTPYEQY
>16|TRBV9|-|TRBJ1-6
ASTSGRDRGSYNSPLH
>12|TRBV5-1|-|TRBJ1-2
ASSLGKGAYGYT
>13|TRBV4-2|-|TRBJ2-1
ASSQDGREGGEQF
>13|TRBV5-1|-|TRBJ2-1
ASSLATGVKLEQF
>12|TRBV5-1|-|TRBJ1-2
ASSLKGQGSGYT
>11|TRBV5-1|-|TRBJ2-5
ASMVEGRETQY
>16|TRBV4-1|-|TRBJ2-1
ASSQPYSRGSSYNEQF